The 12 T cell receptor beta chains given below trace back to one sample, sequenced in a study of neurological immune-mediated disorders. TCRdb recomputed calls from the 5' RACE reads with MiXCR, one row per CDR3 protein. The sample lists fewer than 45,000 distinct CDR3 sequences, around 6% occurring once. Material: CD4+ T cells from blood. Receptor source: a woman between 35 and 50 years old in good health.

This clonotype was detected ten times or more. The chain uses TRBV11-2 and TRBJ2-2, with D tentatively TRBD1 (6 bases). Germline values: CDR1 SGHAT, CDR2 FQNNGV. The CDR3 has 14 amino acids. The ends were cut back, 5 bases at V and 5 bases at J, with 12 bases in the middle. This CDR3 is CASSRGRETGELFF. The CDR3 nucleotides read TGTGCCAGCAGCAGGGGGAGAGAAACCGGGGAGCTGTTTTTT.

The table lists this clonotype with many counts. The rearrangement links TRBV7-2 to TRBJ2-5; D gene uncertain. Germline V CDR1 and CDR2: SGHTA, FQGNSA. The V and J ends lost 7 bases and 7 bases respectively, with 19 bases between them. The CDR3 extends over 14 amino acids. CDR3 sequence: CASTSPTPPGTQYF. The CDR3 coding sequence is TGTGCCAGCACCTCCCCCACGCCCCCCGGGACCCAGTACTTC.

Many counts were recorded for this clonotype. The chain recombines TRBV9 with TRBJ2-1; weak D call: TRBD2 (5 bases). Germline CDR1 SGDLS, CDR2 YYNGEE. The V and J ends lost 4 bases and 4 bases respectively, with 18 bases between them. The CDR3 is made up of 16 amino acids. CDR3 protein: CASSPYSQRGYNEQFF. CDR3 nucleotides: TGTGCCAGCAGCCCGTACTCACAGAGAGGGTACAATGAGCAGTTCTTC.

This clonotype was recorded a few times. The chain has TRBV12-3 or TRBV12-4 and TRBJ2-5; D unresolved. Trimming took 2 bases from V and 5 from J, leaving 6 bases between them. The CDR3 extends over 12 amino acids. The CDR3 loop is CASSLLGETQYF. Here the CDR3 DNA reads TGTGCCAGCAGTTTACTGGGGGAGACCCAGTACTTC.

This clonotype has ten or more counts. The rearrangement joins TRBV7-8 to TRBJ1-5, with D unresolved. CDR1 is SGHVS and CDR2 is FQNEAQ in the germline V gene. V lost 3 bases to trimming and J lost 4 bases, with 16 bases between them. The CDR3 loop spans 16 amino acids. This CDR3 reads CASSFLPREINQPQHF. CDR3 in DNA: TGTGCCAGCAGCTTTCTACCCCGGGAAATTAATCAGCCCCAGCATTTT.

The table lists this clonotype with many counts. The chain couples TRBV5-8 to TRBJ1-6, with 7 bases fitting TRBD1. The CDR3 totals 16 residues. V was clipped by 1 base and J by 7 bases; unmatched bases: 8. Per the germline V gene, CDR1 is SGHTS and CDR2 is YDEGEE. CDR3 in amino acids: CASSLYEGARNSPLHF. The CDR3 DNA is TGTGCCAGCAGCTTGTATGAGGGGGCGAGGAATTCACCCCTCCACTTT.

This clonotype was detected many times. The gene calls are TRBV5-1 and TRBJ1-1; tentatively, D is TRBD1 (6 bases). V was cut by 2 bases and J by 4 bases, with 9 bases left in between. CDR1 SGHRS and CDR2 YFSETQ come from the germline V gene. The CDR3 length is 13 residues. The CDR3: CASSLQGTTEAFF. CDR3 DNA sequence: TGCGCCAGCAGCTTACAGGGTACCACTGAAGCTTTCTTT.

This clonotype was detected ten times or more. The gene calls are TRBV6-5 and TRBJ1-1; D is uncertain. The CDR3 sequence is 14 residues long. V was shortened by 6 bases and J by 1 base, with 12 bases between the two germline ends. CDR1 and CDR2 from the germline V gene are MNHEY and SVGAGI. In nucleotides, the CDR3 is TGTGCCAGCAGGGAGACGGATACGAACACTGAAGCTTTCTTT. It is translated as CASRETDTNTEAFF.

This clonotype was counted ten times or more. The chain uses TRBV7-9 and TRBJ2-7; TRBD1 matches at 10 bases. The CDR3 loop spans 17 amino acids. The germline CDR1 and CDR2 sequences are SEHNR and FQNEAQ (reference sequence). Trimming at V came to 5 bases and at J to 6 bases, leaving 16 bases not matched to a gene. This CDR3 reads CASSTRDRGRLYPEQYF. CDR3 nucleotide sequence: TGTGCCAGCAGCACCCGGGACAGGGGACGACTATATCCCGAGCAGTACTTC.

This clonotype occurred many times. V gene TRBV11-2 combines with J gene TRBJ1-1, with D maybe TRBD1 (6 bases). V was shortened by 0 bases and J by 8 bases, with 13 bases between the two germline ends. The CDR3 length is 14 residues. The V gene's germline CDR1 is SGHAT and CDR2 FQNNGV. The CDR3 reads CASSLDLGGQEAFF. The CDR3 DNA is TGTGCCAGCAGCTTAGATCTGGGGGGGCAAGAAGCTTTCTTT.

This clonotype was recorded many times. The CDR3 loop is CASSTEGGNQPQHF. The CDR3 DNA sequence: TGCGCCAGCAGTACGGAGGGGGGCAATCAGCCCCAGCATTTT. This rearrangement joins TRBV5-1 to TRBJ1-5; the D gene is possibly TRBD1 (6 bases). The CDR3 length is 14 residues. Germline V gene sequence: CDR1 SGHRS, CDR2 YFSETQ. Trimming took off 5 bases at V and 2 bases at J, with 11 bases between the two ends. The variable domain in full, with the rest retrieved from reference TRBV5-1 and TRBJ1-5, is KAGVTQTPRYLIKTRGQQVTLSCSPISGHRSVSWYQQTPGQGLQFLFEYFSETQRNKGNFPGRFSGRQFSNSRSEMNVSTLELGDSALYLCASSTEGGNQPQHFGDGTRLSIL.

This clonotype came up many times. CDR3 amino acids: CASSPGTHQETQYF. Written as DNA, the CDR3 is TGTGCCAGCAGTCCCGGGACACACCAAGAGACCCAGTACTTC. The rearrangement links TRBV12-3 or TRBV12-4 to TRBJ2-5; TRBD1 is a possible D gene (6 bases). The CDR3 length is 14 residues. Trimming took off 5 bases at V and 0 bases at J, with 10 bases between the two ends.